This entry lists 19 T cell receptor beta chains sequenced from one sample in a study of blood T cell repertoires in COVID-19. Libraries were prepared by immunoSEQ multiplex PCR; TCRdb keeps only in-frame clonotypes and omits some of them. Among about 480,000 clones, 85% to 90% were seen once, and the ten largest hold over 0.7%. Sequencing was performed on peripheral blood. Receptors were obtained from a man aged 18 to 30 with COVID-19, enrolled during active disease.

The genes are TRBV3-1 (or the pseudogene TRBV3-2) and TRBJ2-7; TRBD1 might be the D (6 bases). This CDR3 has 18 amino acids. The germline V gene encodes CDR1 LGHDT and CDR2 YNNKEL (reference sequence). Trimming took 1 base from V and 7 from J, leaving 26 bases between them. The CDR3 region is CASSQVLERSRGYREQYF. The CDR3 DNA is TGTGCCAGCAGCCAAGTACTTGAGCGGTCTAGGGGGTACCGGGAGCAGTACTTC.

This clone was seen only once. The rearrangement links TRBV6-5 to TRBJ2-2, with 8 nucleotides matching TRBD2. Germline values: CDR1 MNHEY, CDR2 SVGAGI. The CDR3 contains 15 residues. J lost 5 bases, V lost 5 bases, and 7 bases had no gene match. DNA for the CDR3: TGTGCCAGCAGTACCGGGAGGGCGGAGACCGGGGAGCTGTTTTTT. Its translation is CASSTGRAETGELFF.

This clone showed up just a few times. The CDR3 sequence is CASRPRGYQPQHF. The CDR3 nucleotides read TGTGCCAGCAGGCCCAGGGGATATCAGCCCCAGCATTTT. The chain carries TRBV27 and TRBJ1-5, with D maybe TRBD1 (6 bases). Trimming removed 6 bases at V and 5 bases at J, with 11 bases between. This CDR3 is built from 13 residues. CDR1 MNHEY and CDR2 SMNVEV come from the germline V gene (reference sequence).

This chain connects TRBV14 to TRBJ2-3; D gene uncertain. In germline, CDR1 is SGHDN, CDR2 FVKESK. V was clipped by 5 bases and J by 1 base, with 13 bases between them. This CDR3 has 15 amino acids. CDR3 region: CASSSRNGGTDTQYF. The CDR3 nucleotides are TGTGCCAGCAGCAGTCGGAACGGAGGCACAGATACGCAGTATTTT. Combining the CDR3 with reference TRBV14 and TRBJ2-3 gives the whole variable domain EAGVTQFPSHSVIEKGQTVTLRCDPISGHDNLYWYRRVMGKEIKFLLHFVKESKQDESGMPNNRFLAERTGGTYSTLKVQPAELEDSGVYFCASSSRNGGTDTQYFGPGTRLTVL.

The chain carries TRBV6-4 and TRBJ2-5, with a possible D match to TRBD2 (5 bases). CDR1 and CDR2 (germline): MRHNA, SNTAGT. CDR3 length: 15 amino acids. Trimming took 3 bases from V and 2 from J, leaving 13 bases between them. The CDR3 nucleotides read TGTGCCAGCAGTGAAGGCACTAGTGGGCAAGAGACCCAGTACTTC. Protein: CASSEGTSGQETQYF.

The rearrangement joins TRBV4-1 to TRBJ2-1, with D possibly matching TRBD1 (7 bases). The CDR3 has 19 residues. The V gene lost 3 bases and the J gene lost 0 bases, with 21 bases spanning the gap. The germline CDR1 and CDR2 sequences are MGHRA and YSYEKL. CDR3 nucleotides: TGCGCCAGCAGCCATCCAACCCGCGGGACAGTGAGCTCCTACAATGAGCAGTTCTTC. Translation: CASSHPTRGTVSSYNEQFF.

This chain connects TRBV3-1 (or the pseudogene TRBV3-2) to TRBJ2-1; no clear D. The CDR3 has 12 amino acids. The V gene's germline CDR1 is LGHDT and CDR2 YNNKEL (reference sequence). With 1 base removed from V and 10 bases from J, the gap between germline ends came to 8 bases. The CDR3 sequence: CASSQGAREQFF. In DNA form, the CDR3 reads TGTGCCAGCAGCCAAGGCGCCCGAGAGCAGTTCTTC.

The CDR3 nucleotides read TGTGCCAGCAGCTTAGAGGTCCAGGAACTTAATGAAAAACTGTTTTTT. This sequence encodes CASSLEVQELNEKLFF. The chain links TRBV7-9 to TRBJ1-4; D is uncertain. The germline gives CDR1 SEHNR, CDR2 FQNEAQ (reference sequence). This CDR3 spans 16 amino acids. V was cut by 1 base and J by 4 bases, with 13 bases left in between.

The chain is built from TRBV6-1 and TRBJ2-4; weak D call: TRBD1 (6 bases). CDR1 and CDR2 (germline): MNHNS, SASEGT. V lost 3 bases to trimming and J lost 14 bases, with 17 bases between them. The CDR3 spans 13 residues. This CDR3 reads CASSEQTGLFEYF. The CDR3 region has the DNA TGTGCCAGCAGTGAGCAGACAGGTCTGTTCGAGTACTTC.

This clone was observed once. This rearrangement joins TRBV5-4 to TRBJ2-1; D unclear. Germline V gene sequence: CDR1 SGHNT, CDR2 YYREEE (reference sequence). The CDR3 consists of 15 residues. Trimming removed 2 bases at V and 1 base at J, with 10 bases between. The DNA of the CDR3 is TGTGCCAGCAGCTTCCCTAGTGGGTCCTACAATGAGCAGTTCTTC. Translation gives CASSFPSGSYNEQFF.

Only one count was recorded for this clone. The genes are TRBV7-6 and TRBJ2-2, with TRBD2 identical over 14 bases. CDR1 and CDR2 from the germline V gene are SGHVS and FNYEAQ. Losses at the gene ends were 5 bases for V and 0 bases for J; bases not matched to a gene: 8. CDR3 length: 19 residues. In DNA, the CDR3 is TGTGCCAGCAGCCAGACTAGCGGGGGGGCTGACCCGAACACCGGGGAGCTGTTTTTT. Residues: CASSQTSGGADPNTGELFF.

The chain recombines TRBV10-1 with TRBJ2-1; D is unclear. V was cut by 3 bases and J by 1 base, with 10 bases left in between. Germline loops: CDR1 WNHNN, CDR2 SYGVQD (reference sequence). The CDR3 covers 15 residues. CDR3 sequence: CASSDLADSYNEQFF. DNA of the CDR3: TGCGCCAGCAGTGATTTGGCTGATTCCTACAATGAGCAGTTCTTC.

The chain is built from TRBV19 and TRBJ2-1; 11 bases match TRBD2. The V gene end was trimmed by 6 bases and the J gene end by 4 bases; junction bases not matched to a gene: 5. The CDR3 covers 15 residues. Germline CDR1 is LNHDA and CDR2 is SQIVND (reference sequence). As DNA, the CDR3 is TGTGCCAGTAGCTTTAGCGGGGGGGTTTACAATGAGCAGTTCTTC. This translates into CASSFSGGVYNEQFF.

V and J are TRBV7-9 and TRBJ1-5, with a weak D call TRBD1 (6 bases). V shed 5 bases and J shed 6 bases, with 23 bases lying between them. This CDR3 spans 17 amino acids. Germline V gene data show CDR1 as SEHNR and CDR2 as FQNEAQ (reference sequence). CDR3 DNA: TGTGCCAGCAGCACTTGGGTCAGTCCGGAGGACAGTCAGCCCCAGCATTTT. Amino acid sequence: CASSTWVSPEDSQPQHF.

The gene calls are TRBV19 and TRBJ2-1, with 11 positions matching TRBD2. V was pared by 10 bases and J by 7 bases, with 6 bases of the junction left unmatched. This CDR3 comprises 13 residues. The germline V gene encodes CDR1 LNHDA and CDR2 SQIVND (reference sequence). CDR3 region: CATRLAGRNEQFF. The CDR3 nucleotides read TGTGCCACCCGACTAGCGGGAAGGAATGAGCAGTTCTTC.

The chain is built from TRBV18 and TRBJ1-2; 11 nucleotides align to TRBD1. The trim removed 6 bases at V and 2 bases at J, leaving 5 bases unmatched. CDR1 is KGHSH, CDR2 LQKENI, per germline. CDR3 length: 15 amino acids. CDR3 sequence: CASSLDRGRNYGYTF. The CDR3 DNA follows: TGTGCCAGCTCCCTGGACAGGGGGCGGAACTATGGCTACACCTTC.

The chain has TRBV3-1 (or the pseudogene TRBV3-2) and TRBJ2-2; D uncertain. The germline gives CDR1 LGHDT, CDR2 YNNKEL (reference sequence). The V end lost 0 bases, the J end lost 1 base, and 9 bases lay between the germline ends. The CDR3 runs 16 residues. CDR3 region: CASSQDVLVNTGELFF. The CDR3 bases are TGTGCCAGCAGCCAAGATGTTTTAGTGAACACCGGGGAGCTGTTTTTT.

The gene calls are TRBV27 and TRBJ1-2; 7 nucleotides align to TRBD1. CDR1 MNHEY and CDR2 SMNVEV come from the germline V gene (reference sequence). The CDR3 runs 17 residues. Trimming cost V 5 bases and J 5 bases; bases outside gene matches: 17. The CDR3 DNA sequence: TGTGCCAGCAGTCCCTATACCACACGGACAGGCGATTATGGCTACACCTTC. It yields the protein CASSPYTTRTGDYGYTF.

With regard to this clone: At the DNA level, this CDR3 is encoded by other sequences in the same sample as well. CDR3 amino acids: CASSSRTGGSYEQYF. Here the CDR3 DNA reads TGTGCCAGCAGTTCCAGGACAGGGGGCTCCTACGAGCAGTACTTC. The chain couples TRBV27 to TRBJ2-7; TRBD1 matches 10 bases. The germline V gene encodes CDR1 MNHEY and CDR2 SMNVEV (reference sequence). This CDR3 has 15 amino acids. Germline trimming cut 4 bases from V and 0 bases from J; bases unmatched to any gene: 3.